The clone carrying this T cell receptor (beta chain) was seen more than once but under ten times. The antigen remains undetermined. One entry per CDR3 protein results from TCRdb running MiXCR on the PCR reads. Of about half a million distinct CDR3 sequences listed, 20% to 25% are singletons. This sample was included in a study of molecular identifiers for immune sequencing clone quantification. Findings and caveats of the study: One cell's worth of spiked Jurkat TCR RNA was reportedly detectable among 850,000 to 1,000,000 naive cells. Over 97% of CMV-specific effector molecules, but under 1% of naive ones, were in clones above 20 copies.

With 10%, 30% or 50% of RNA, roughly 17,000 to 1,000,000 naive CD8 T cells were sequenced. The germline V gene encodes CDR1 SGHDT and CDR2 YYEEEE. The V end lost 0 bases, the J end lost 8 bases, and 14 bases lay between the germline ends. This CDR3 is 15 amino acids long. The clonotype was recovered from a human donor in good health. Some libraries in this study had Jurkat cell RNA spiked in. Sequencing was done on a sample of naive CD8+ T cells from blood, with Jurkat cell RNA spiked in. Subset indicated: FACS-sorted CD8+CD4-CCR7+CD45RA+ naive T cells. V and J are TRBV5-6 and TRBJ1-4, with D hard to call. DNA of the CDR3: TGTGCCAGCAGCTTGGTTGGCCCCACGAGGGAAAAACTGTTTTTT. Its translation: CASSLVGPTREKLFF.